Each of the 25 T cell receptor beta chains below was sequenced from the same sample in a study of T cell responses to AZD1222 COVID-19 vaccine. Assay: immunoSEQ multiplex PCR; the TCRdb copy retains only in-frame clones and omits some. This sample has some 140,000 clones; around 90% occur once, and the top ten carry 2.8%. The sequenced sample was peripheral blood, obtained on day 0 of AZD1222 vaccination. These TCRs come from an adult in good health.

CDR3 DNA: TGTGCCAGCTCACCACCGGTTGGCGTTCAGTACTTC. Its protein product is CASSPPVGVQYF. This chain links TRBV18 with TRBJ2-4; D is undetermined. With 0 bases removed from V and 11 bases from J, the gap between germline ends came to 8 bases. CDR3 length: 12 amino acids. The germline CDR1 and CDR2 sequences are KGHSH and LQKENI.

The chain is built from TRBV7-9 and TRBJ2-2, with TRBD1 as a possible D gene (5 bases). V was clipped by 4 bases and J by 5 bases, with 14 bases between them. CDR1 SEHNR and CDR2 FQNEAQ come from the germline V gene (reference sequence). The CDR3 is 15 residues long. The CDR3 bases are TGTGCCAGCAGCTCTGGTGTAGGGGAAACCGGGGAGCTGTTTTTT. It is translated as CASSSGVGETGELFF.

The CDR3 nucleotides are TGTGCCAGCAGGACGGGACAGGGAATTTACGAGCAGTACTTC. Amino acid sequence: CASRTGQGIYEQYF. This chain connects TRBV28 to TRBJ2-7, with 9 bases identical to TRBD1. Germline-derived CDR1 and CDR2 are MDHEN and SYDVKM. V gave up 6 bases and J gave up 4 bases; unmatched junction bases: 7. The CDR3 length is 14 residues.

Turning to this clone: The same CDR3 can be traced to other DNA sequences in this sample. This chain links TRBV6-5 with TRBJ1-5; D uncertain. Trimming left V 2 bases short and J 6 bases short, with 8 bases between. CDR3 length equals 13 residues. Germline lookup yields CDR1 MNHEY and CDR2 SVGAGI. This CDR3 reads CASSYRLGQPQHF. CDR3 coding DNA: TGTGCCAGCAGTTACCGGTTGGGTCAGCCCCAGCATTTT.

The CDR3 sequence is CASSQDLRSDTQYF. The DNA for the CDR3 is TGTGCCAGCAGCCAAGACTTGCGGTCAGATACGCAGTATTTT. V and J are TRBV3-1 (or the pseudogene TRBV3-2) and TRBJ2-3, with no clear D. This CDR3 spans 14 amino acids. The germline V and J ends were trimmed by 0 bases and 4 bases, with 8 bases remaining between them. CDR1 is LGHDT and CDR2 is YNNKEL in the germline V gene (reference sequence).

V and J are TRBV14 and TRBJ1-2; TRBD1 matches 7 bases. The junction had 5 bases not matched to a gene; V was cut back by 5 bases and J by 8 bases. This CDR3 has 12 amino acids. Germline CDR1 is SGHDN and CDR2 is FVKESK. CDR3 DNA: TGTGCCAGCAGCTACAGGGGTCTCGGCTACACCTTC. The encoded protein is CASSYRGLGYTF.

The chain has TRBV24-1 and TRBJ1-1; D unclear. The CDR3 has 15 amino acids. Germline values: CDR1 KGHDR, CDR2 SFDVKD. Trimming pared 10 bases from V and 1 base from J, leaving 18 bases between. CDR3 sequence reads: CATSSSGGRNTEAFF. Here the CDR3 DNA reads TGTGCCACTTCATCCTCAGGAGGGAGGAACACTGAAGCTTTCTTT.

The rearrangement uses TRBV29-1 and TRBJ1-2; no clear D gene. From germline, CDR1 is SQVTM and CDR2 ANQGSEA. The CDR3 is 14 amino acids. Trimming took off 4 bases at V and 0 bases at J, with 12 bases between the two ends. CDR3 region: CSVVGETANYGYTF. In DNA form, the CDR3 reads TGCAGCGTTGTTGGGGAAACGGCTAACTATGGCTACACCTTC.

This clone was picked up a small number of times. The chain carries TRBV4-3 and TRBJ2-2; D gene unclear. CDR1 is LGHNA and CDR2 is YSLEER in the germline V gene. Trimming took off 0 bases at V and 6 bases at J, with 20 bases between the two ends. This CDR3 contains 18 residues. CDR3 sequence: CASSQESPHPILPGELFF. The DNA of the CDR3 is TGCGCCAGCAGCCAAGAGTCCCCCCACCCTATCCTCCCCGGGGAGCTGTTTTTT.

The DNA for the CDR3 is TGTGCCAGTACCCGCAACCGCGGGGAAGCTTTCTTT. Protein: CASTRNRGEAFF. This chain links TRBV19 with TRBJ1-1; D uncertain. The CDR3 extends over 12 amino acids. V was trimmed by 7 bases and J by 8 bases, leaving 14 bases between them. From germline, CDR1 is LNHDA and CDR2 SQIVND (reference sequence). Combining the CDR3 with reference TRBV19 and TRBJ1-1 gives the whole variable domain DGGITQSPKYLFRKEGQNVTLSCEQNLNHDAMYWYRQDPGQGLRLIYYSQIVNDFQKGDIAEGYSVSREKKESFPLTVTSAQKNPTAFYLCASTRNRGEAFFGQGTRLTVV.

The chain links TRBV4-3 to TRBJ1-4; D gene uncertain. The length of the CDR3 is 16 residues. Germline lookup yields CDR1 LGHNA and CDR2 YSLEER. V lost 1 base and J 6 bases, leaving 15 bases between the germline ends. The CDR3 bases are TGCGCCAGCAGCCAAGGAGGAAGAGGTCAGGATGAAAAACTGTTTTTT. It codes for CASSQGGRGQDEKLFF.

The chain joins TRBV11-1 to TRBJ2-7; possible D gene TRBD1, 6 bases. CDR1 SGHAT and CDR2 FQDESV come from the germline V gene (reference sequence). Trimming took 2 bases from V and 4 from J, leaving 9 bases between them. The CDR3 is 13 amino acids. The CDR3 DNA follows: TGTGCCAGCAGCTTATCAGACAGGTACGAGCAGTACTTC. Its protein is CASSLSDRYEQYF.

The rearrangement uses TRBV3-1 (or the pseudogene TRBV3-2) and TRBJ2-5, with 11 bases aligning to TRBD2. The CDR3 totals 17 residues. Germline lookup yields CDR1 LGHDT and CDR2 YNNKEL (reference sequence). The J segment lost 1 base and the V segment lost 3 bases, leaving 7 bases of the junction unmatched. The CDR3 spells CASSQAGLAGLQETQYF. The CDR3 DNA sequence: TGTGCCAGCAGCCAGGCCGGACTAGCGGGCCTCCAAGAGACCCAGTACTTC.

V gene TRBV9 combines with J gene TRBJ2-1; 11 nucleotides match TRBD2. Germline trimming cut 0 bases from V and 7 bases from J; bases unmatched to any gene: 3. This CDR3 region has 15 residues. The V gene's germline CDR1 is SGDLS and CDR2 YYNGEE. In nucleotides, the CDR3 is TGTGCCAGCAGCGTAGTTAGCGGGAGGGCTAATGAGCAGTTCTTC. It codes for CASSVVSGRANEQFF.

This chain joins TRBV6-5 and TRBJ1-6, with D unresolved. From germline, CDR1 is MNHEY and CDR2 SVGAGI. The CDR3 covers 12 residues. V was trimmed by 2 bases and J by 9 bases, leaving 5 bases between them. CDR3 DNA: TGTGCCAGCAGTTACCTCCGTTCACCCCTCCACTTT. Protein sequence: CASSYLRSPLHF.

This clone was detected many times. The chain carries TRBV7-3 and TRBJ2-3, with D possibly matching TRBD2 (7 bases). Trimming removed 4 bases from V and 4 bases from J, with 15 bases in between. The V gene's germline CDR1 is SGHTA and CDR2 FQGTGA. The CDR3 covers 15 residues. CDR3 sequence (DNA): TGTGCCAGCAGCTGGGGGCCTAGCGGTTCAGATACGCAGTATTTT. Translated, it gives CASSWGPSGSDTQYF. The variable domain in full, completed from reference TRBV7-3 and TRBJ2-3, reads GAGVSQTPSNKVTEKGKYVELRCDPISGHTALYWYRQSLGQGPEFLIYFQGTGAADDSGLPNDRFFAVRPEGSVSTLKIQRTERGDSAVYLCASSWGPSGSDTQYFGPGTRLTVL.

The chain uses TRBV28 and TRBJ1-2; D not certain. Between the trimmed V and J ends, which lost 6 bases and 4 bases, there was a span of 6 bases. The CDR3 totals 11 residues. The germline V gene encodes CDR1 MDHEN and CDR2 SYDVKM. In nucleotides, the CDR3 is TGTGCCAGCAGAATTTTCTATGGCTACACCTTC. It is translated as CASRIFYGYTF.

This chain connects TRBV4-1 to TRBJ1-1, with 9 bases identical to TRBD1. The length of the CDR3 is 16 residues. J gave up 6 bases and V 0 bases, and 8 bases lay outside the gene matches. From germline, CDR1 is MGHRA and CDR2 YSYEKL. CDR3 protein: CASSQDPGQGSAEAFF. Written as DNA, the CDR3 is TGCGCCAGCAGCCAAGACCCGGGACAGGGTAGCGCTGAAGCTTTCTTT.

The chain employs TRBV6-5 and TRBJ1-6; perhaps TRBD1 as D (6 bases). CDR3 length: 15 amino acids. V lost 3 bases and J 6 bases, leaving 12 bases between the germline ends. Germline values: CDR1 MNHEY, CDR2 SVGAGI. CDR3 loop: CASSYQGGVNSPLHF. The CDR3 nucleotides are TGTGCCAGCAGTTATCAAGGGGGAGTTAATTCACCCCTCCACTTT.

The rearrangement uses TRBV20-1 and TRBJ2-1, with D uncertain. Germline V gene sequence: CDR1 DFQATT, CDR2 SNEGSKA (reference sequence). The CDR3 length is 11 residues. Trimming took off 3 bases at V and 5 bases at J, with 5 bases between the two ends. The CDR3 here is CSASPNNEQFF. The CDR3 bases are TGCAGTGCTAGTCCTAACAATGAGCAGTTCTTC.

This chain connects TRBV6-5 to TRBJ1-2, with TRBD1 identical over 9 bases. CDR1 is MNHEY, CDR2 SVGAGI, per germline. J was trimmed by 8 bases and V by 6 bases; bases with no gene match: 7. The CDR3 consists of 13 residues. In DNA, the CDR3 is TGTGCCAGCAGGATGGGACAGGGCGCGGGCTACACCTTC. This gives the protein CASRMGQGAGYTF.

The chain's CDR3 is CASSLKGRGTGGFDEQFF. The DNA for the CDR3 is TGTGCCAGCAGCTTAAAAGGCCGCGGGACAGGGGGCTTCGATGAGCAGTTCTTC. The chain is built from TRBV7-6 and TRBJ2-1, with 12 bases matching TRBD1. Per germline, CDR1 SGHVS and CDR2 FNYEAQ. The CDR3 loop spans 18 amino acids. Trimming took 2 bases from V and 8 from J; bases not matched to a gene: 13.

This clone was detected only once. The V gene is TRBV7-6, the J gene TRBJ1-1, with 9 bases lining up with TRBD1. V lost 5 bases to trimming and J lost 4 bases; unmatched junction nucleotides: 8. Per germline, CDR1 SGHVS and CDR2 FNYEAQ. This CDR3 is 15 amino acids long. CDR3 region: CASSQSGQGLTEAFF. The CDR3 nucleotides are TGTGCCAGCAGCCAGTCGGGACAGGGACTCACTGAAGCTTTCTTT.

This rearrangement joins TRBV27 to TRBJ2-7; TRBD1 agrees at 8 bases. With V trimmed by 2 bases and J by 6 bases, 6 bases remained unmatched. CDR1 is MNHEY, CDR2 SMNVEV, per germline (reference sequence). This CDR3 has 14 amino acids. The DNA of the CDR3 is TGTGCCAGCAGTTTACGACAGGGGTTGGGCGAGCAGTACTTC. This translates into CASSLRQGLGEQYF.

The chain employs TRBV2 and TRBJ1-2; 7 positions match TRBD1. Losses at the gene ends were 2 bases for V and 7 bases for J; bases not matched to a gene: 13. CDR1 and CDR2 (germline): SNHLY, FYNNEI. There are 16 residues in the CDR3. The CDR3 sequence: CASSEQATLQGPGYTF. CDR3 sequence (DNA): TGTGCCAGCAGTGAACAGGCGACCCTACAGGGGCCTGGCTACACCTTC. Full variable domain (remainder filled in from reference TRBV2 and TRBJ1-2): EPEVTQTPSHQVTQMGQEVILRCVPISNHLYFYWYRQILGQKVEFLVSFYNNEISEKSEIFDDQFSVERPDGSNFTLKIRSTKLEDSAMYFCASSEQATLQGPGYTFGSGTRLTVV.